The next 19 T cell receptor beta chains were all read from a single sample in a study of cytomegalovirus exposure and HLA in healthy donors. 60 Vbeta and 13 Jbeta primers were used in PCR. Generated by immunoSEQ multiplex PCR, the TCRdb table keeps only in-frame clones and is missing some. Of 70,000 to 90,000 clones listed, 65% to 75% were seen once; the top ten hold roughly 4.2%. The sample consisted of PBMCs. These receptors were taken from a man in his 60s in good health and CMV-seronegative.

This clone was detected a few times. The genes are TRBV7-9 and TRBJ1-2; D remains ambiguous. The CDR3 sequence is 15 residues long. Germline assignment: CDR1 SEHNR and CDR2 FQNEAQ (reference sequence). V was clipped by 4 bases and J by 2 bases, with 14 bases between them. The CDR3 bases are TGTGCCAGCAGCTCATTTAGGGAGGCGAACTATGGCTACACCTTC. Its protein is CASSSFREANYGYTF.

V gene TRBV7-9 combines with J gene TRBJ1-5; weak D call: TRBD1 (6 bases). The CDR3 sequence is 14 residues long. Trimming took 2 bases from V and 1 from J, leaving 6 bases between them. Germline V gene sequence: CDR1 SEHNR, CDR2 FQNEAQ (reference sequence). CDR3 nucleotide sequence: TGTGCCAGCAGCTTACAGGGGAGCAATCAGCCCCAGCATTTT. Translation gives CASSLQGSNQPQHF.

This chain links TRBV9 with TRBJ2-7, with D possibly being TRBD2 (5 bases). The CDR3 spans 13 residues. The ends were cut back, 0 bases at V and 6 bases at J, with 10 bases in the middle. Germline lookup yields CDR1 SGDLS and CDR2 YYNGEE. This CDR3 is CASSVVSEGEQYF. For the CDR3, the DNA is TGTGCCAGCAGCGTAGTGAGTGAGGGCGAGCAGTACTTC.

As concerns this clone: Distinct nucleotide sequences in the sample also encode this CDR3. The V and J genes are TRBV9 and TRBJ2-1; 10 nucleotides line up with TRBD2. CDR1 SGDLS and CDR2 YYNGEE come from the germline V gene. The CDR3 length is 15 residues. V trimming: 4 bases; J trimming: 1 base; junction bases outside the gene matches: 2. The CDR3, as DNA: TGTGCCAGCAGCTCGGGACTAGCGTCCTACAATGAGCAGTTCTTC. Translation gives CASSSGLASYNEQFF.

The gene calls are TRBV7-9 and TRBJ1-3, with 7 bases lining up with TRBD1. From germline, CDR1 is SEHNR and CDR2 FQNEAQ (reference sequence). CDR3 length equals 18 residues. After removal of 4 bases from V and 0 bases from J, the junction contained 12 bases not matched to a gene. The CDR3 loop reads CASSSYEGTAISGNTIYF. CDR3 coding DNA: TGTGCCAGCAGCTCATACGAAGGGACAGCGATCTCTGGAAACACCATATATTTT.

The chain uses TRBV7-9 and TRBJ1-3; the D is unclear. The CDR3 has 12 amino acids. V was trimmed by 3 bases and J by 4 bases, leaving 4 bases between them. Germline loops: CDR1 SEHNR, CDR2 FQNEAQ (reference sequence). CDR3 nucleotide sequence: TGTGCCAGCAGCTTTGGCGGAAACACCATATATTTT. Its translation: CASSFGGNTIYF.

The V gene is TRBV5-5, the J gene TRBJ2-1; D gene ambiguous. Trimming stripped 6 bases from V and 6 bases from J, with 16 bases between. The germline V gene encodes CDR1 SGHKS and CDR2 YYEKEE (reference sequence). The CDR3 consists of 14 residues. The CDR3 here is CASTFSSTPNEQFF. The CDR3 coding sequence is TGTGCCAGCACTTTTTCATCTACCCCCAATGAGCAGTTCTTC.

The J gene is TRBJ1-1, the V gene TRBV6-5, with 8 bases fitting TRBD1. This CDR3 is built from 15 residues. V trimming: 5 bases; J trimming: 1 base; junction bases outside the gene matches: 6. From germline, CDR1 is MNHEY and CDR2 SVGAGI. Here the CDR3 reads CASSVLQGENTEAFF. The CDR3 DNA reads TGTGCCAGCAGTGTACTACAGGGGGAGAACACTGAAGCTTTCTTT.

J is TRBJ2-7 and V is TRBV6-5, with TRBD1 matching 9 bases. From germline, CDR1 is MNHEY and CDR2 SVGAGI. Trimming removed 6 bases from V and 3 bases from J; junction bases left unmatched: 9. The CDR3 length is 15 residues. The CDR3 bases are TGTGCCAGCAGCCAGGGACAGGGAACGGGCTACGAGCAGTACTTC. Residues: CASSQGQGTGYEQYF.

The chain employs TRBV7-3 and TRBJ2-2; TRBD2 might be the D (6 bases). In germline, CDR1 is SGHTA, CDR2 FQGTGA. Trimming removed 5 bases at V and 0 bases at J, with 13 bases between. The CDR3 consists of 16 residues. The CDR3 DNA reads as TGTGCCAGCAGCATCTACGGGACTTCGAACACCGGGGAGCTGTTTTTT. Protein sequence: CASSIYGTSNTGELFF.

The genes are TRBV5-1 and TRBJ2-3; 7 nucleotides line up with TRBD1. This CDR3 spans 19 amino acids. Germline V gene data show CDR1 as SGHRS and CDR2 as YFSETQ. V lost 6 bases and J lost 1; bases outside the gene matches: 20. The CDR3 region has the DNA TGCGCCAGCACCCCCGAAGGGGCATACGACAGGGTCGGCACAGATACGCAGTATTTT. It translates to CASTPEGAYDRVGTDTQYF.

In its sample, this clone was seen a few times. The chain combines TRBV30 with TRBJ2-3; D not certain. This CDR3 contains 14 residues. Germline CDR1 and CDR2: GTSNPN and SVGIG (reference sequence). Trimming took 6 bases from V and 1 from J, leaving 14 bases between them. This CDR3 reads CACSGQIRTDTQYF. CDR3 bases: TGTGCCTGTTCAGGTCAGATCCGCACAGATACGCAGTATTTT.

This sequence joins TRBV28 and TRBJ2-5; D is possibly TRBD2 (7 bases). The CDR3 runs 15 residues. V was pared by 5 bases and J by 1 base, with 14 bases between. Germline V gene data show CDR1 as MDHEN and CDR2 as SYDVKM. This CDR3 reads CASSGPGGRQETQYF. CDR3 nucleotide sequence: TGTGCCAGCAGTGGGCCCGGGGGGCGCCAAGAGACCCAGTACTTC.

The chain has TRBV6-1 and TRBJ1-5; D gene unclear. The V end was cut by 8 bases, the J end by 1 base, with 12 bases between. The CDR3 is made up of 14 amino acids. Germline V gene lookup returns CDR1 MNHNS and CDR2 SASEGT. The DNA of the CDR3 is TGTGCCAGCTCCCCTCTGTTGAGCAATCAGCCCCAGCATTTT. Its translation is CASSPLLSNQPQHF.

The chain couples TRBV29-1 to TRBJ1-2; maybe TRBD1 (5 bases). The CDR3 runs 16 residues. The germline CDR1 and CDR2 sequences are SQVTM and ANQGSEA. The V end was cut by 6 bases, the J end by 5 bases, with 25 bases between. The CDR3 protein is CSVGRVPTSSLYGYTF. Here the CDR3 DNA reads TGCAGCGTCGGCAGGGTCCCGACCTCAAGTTTATATGGCTACACCTTC.

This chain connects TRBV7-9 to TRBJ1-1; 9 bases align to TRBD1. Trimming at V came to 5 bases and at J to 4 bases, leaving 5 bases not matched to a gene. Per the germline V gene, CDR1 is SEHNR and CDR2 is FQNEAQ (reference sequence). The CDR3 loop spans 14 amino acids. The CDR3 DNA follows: TGTGCCAGCAGCCCACAGGGGGCGGTCACTGAAGCTTTCTTT. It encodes CASSPQGAVTEAFF.

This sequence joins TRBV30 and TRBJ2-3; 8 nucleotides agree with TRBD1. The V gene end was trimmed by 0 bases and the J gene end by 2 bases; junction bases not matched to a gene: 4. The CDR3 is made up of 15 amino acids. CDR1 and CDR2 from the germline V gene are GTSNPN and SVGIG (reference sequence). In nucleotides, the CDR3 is TGTGCCTGGAGTGTTCCAGGGGGCCCCACAGATACGCAGTATTTT. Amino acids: CAWSVPGGPTDTQYF.

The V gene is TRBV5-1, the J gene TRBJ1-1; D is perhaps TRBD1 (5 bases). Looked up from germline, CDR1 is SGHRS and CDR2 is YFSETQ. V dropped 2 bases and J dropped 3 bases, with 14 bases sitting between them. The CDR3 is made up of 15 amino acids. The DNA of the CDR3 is TGCGCCAGCAGCTTCGCCGCGGGGGGAGACACTGAAGCTTTCTTT. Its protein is CASSFAAGGDTEAFF.

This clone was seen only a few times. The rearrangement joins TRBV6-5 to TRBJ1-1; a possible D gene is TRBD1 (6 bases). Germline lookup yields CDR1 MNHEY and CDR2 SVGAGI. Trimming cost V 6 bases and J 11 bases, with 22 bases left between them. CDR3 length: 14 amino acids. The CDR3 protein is CASRRTVNPPVAFF. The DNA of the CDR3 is TGTGCCAGCAGGCGGACAGTTAACCCCCCTGTTGCTTTCTTT.